Sequencing of this T cell receptor beta chain was carried out in a study of blood T cell repertoires in COVID-19. Trimming took 5 bases from V and 4 from J, leaving 5 bases between them. Germline CDR1 and CDR2: KGHSH and LQKENI. The CDR3 contains 12 residues. Libraries were prepared by immunoSEQ multiplex PCR; TCRdb keeps only in-frame clonotypes and omits some of them. The table has about 160,000 clones, approximately 84% seen once. J is TRBJ2-2 and V is TRBV18, with a possible D match to TRBD1 (5 bases). Sequenced input: peripheral blood. The sequence came from a man between 65 and 85 years old with acute or convalescent COVID-19. CDR3 sequence (DNA): TGTGCCAGCTCAACAGGCACCGGGGAGCTGTTTTTT. Translating it yields CASSTGTGELFF.